This T cell receptor (beta chain) was captured in a study of early T cells in non-severe SARS-CoV-2 infection. Turning to the study itself: Sequencing used unsorted whole-blood bulk RNA, so chains lack pairing. Study-wide results and limits: Private and CD4 specificities were missed by VDJdb matching, which favored anti-spike CD8 responses.

cDNA molecules, individually, were tagged with unique molecular identifiers. Each CDR3 protein gets one entry after TCRdb re-called the 5' RACE reads with MiXCR. The sample lists approximately 58,000 distinct CDR3 sequences; around 10% were seen once. Looked up from germline, CDR1 is SGHNT and CDR2 is YYREEE (reference sequence). The CDR3 has 15 amino acids. The V gene lost 4 bases and the J gene lost 6 bases, with 20 bases spanning the gap. With regard to this clonotype: Its antigen remains unknown.

The chain employs TRBV5-4 and TRBJ2-7; D call uncertain. The TCR comes from an adult who was a healthcare worker with PCR-confirmed SARS-CoV-2 infection or an uninfected control (not recorded which). Sequencing was performed on whole blood, taken at baseline. The CDR3 nucleotides are TGTGCCAGCAGCCCCGGGTGGGGTTCTTCAGGCGAGCAGTACTTC. Protein: CASSPGWGSSGEQYF.